This T cell receptor beta chain was identified in a study of blood T cell repertoires in COVID-19. This clone was seen a handful of times. The CDR3 extends over 18 amino acids. CDR1 and CDR2 (germline): SGHAT, FQNNGV. V lost 1 base to trimming and J lost 0 bases, with 16 bases between them. Authors' analysis steps: Amplification of reference gene primers provided the estimated nucleated cell counts. Using immunoSEQ multiplex PCR, the repertoire was profiled, and TCRdb retains in-frame clones only, with some absent. V and J calls and clone size are those listed in that table; D and trimming were worked out from the DNA. The data contain 95,000 to 150,000 clones, around 87% of them singletons.

This chain uses TRBV11-2 with TRBJ1-3; D possibly corresponds to TRBD1 (5 bases). The TCR originated in a woman between 65 and 79 years old with acute or convalescent COVID-19. The sample taken for sequencing was peripheral blood. CDR3 sequence: CASSLVIGGRHSGNTIYF. The CDR3 DNA sequence: TGTGCCAGCAGCTTAGTGATTGGGGGGAGGCACTCTGGAAACACCATATATTTT.